This T cell receptor beta chain was profiled in a study of blood T cell repertoires in COVID-19. In the original analysis: The assay estimated nucleated cells by amplifying reference gene primers. The protocol was immunoSEQ multiplex PCR, while the TCRdb copy is restricted to in-frame clones and leaves out a portion. V and J calls and clone size follow that table, whereas D and trimming were derived from the DNA. This sample yields about 220,000 clones, of which 80% to 85% are seen a single time; approximately 5.6% belongs to the top ten. The table lists this clone with a few counts. The V gene's germline CDR1 is LNHDA and CDR2 SQIVND (reference sequence). The CDR3 is made up of 16 amino acids. V was clipped by 5 bases and J by 6 bases, with 17 bases between them.

The sequencing sample was made of peripheral blood. The TCR comes from an older woman with COVID-19, enrolled during active disease. The chain joins TRBV19 to TRBJ1-6; D possibly corresponds to TRBD1 (6 bases). The CDR3 bases are TGTGCCAGTAGTTCAACCTGGACAGCTTTTAATTCACCCCTCCACTTT. Translated, it gives CASSSTWTAFNSPLHF.